This entry lists 3 T cell receptor beta chains sequenced from one sample in a study of cytomegalovirus exposure and HLA in healthy donors. In the PCR, 60 Vbeta and 13 Jbeta primers were used. Profiled with immunoSEQ multiplex PCR; TCRdb holds only in-frame clones, not every one. The sample carries some 98,000 clones, about 83% recorded once. The sequenced sample was PBMCs. The receptor source for this set is a female donor in good health and CMV-seropositive.

The chain employs TRBV4-1 and TRBJ1-6, with 9 bases fitting TRBD1. CDR3 length equals 14 residues. Germline CDR1 MGHRA, CDR2 YSYEKL. V shed 4 bases and J 5 bases; nucleotides not matched to a gene: 0. CDR3 in amino acids: CASSRTGDNSPLHF. The CDR3 nucleotides are TGCGCCAGCAGCCGGACAGGGGATAATTCACCCCTCCACTTT.

This clone turned up a few times. The chain couples TRBV7-9 to TRBJ2-5; no firm D call. With 5 bases removed from V and 2 bases from J, the gap between germline ends came to 3 bases. Germline V lookup: CDR1 SEHNR, CDR2 FQNEAQ (reference sequence). There are 11 residues in the CDR3. The CDR3 loop reads CASSLQETQYF. CDR3 nucleotides: TGTGCCAGCAGCCTACAAGAGACCCAGTACTTC.

The chain carries TRBV6-1 and TRBJ1-1; 7 nucleotides match TRBD1. V gave up 8 bases and J gave up 4 bases; unmatched junction bases: 4. The CDR3 covers 12 residues. From germline, CDR1 is MNHNS and CDR2 SASEGT. The CDR3 nucleotides read TGTGCCAGCGTTAGGACAGGCACTGAAGCTTTCTTT. Protein sequence: CASVRTGTEAFF.